This T cell receptor beta chain was obtained from a study of Tregs in tolerant kidney transplant recipients. Repertoires were generated with immunoSEQ multiplex PCR, while TCRdb's copy carries only in-frame clones and drops some. The sample holds about 90,000 clones, 93% seen once. Broader study findings: Biological reproducibility was not directly addressed in this study.

Related graft donors supplied nonmyeloablative bone marrow transplants, and mixed chimerism was transient. Details on this clone: Its matching antigen is unknown.

This TCR was recovered from a human patient who received a combined kidney and bone marrow transplant. Among the T cells, some may be from the graft donor. Sequences were derived from CD4+ T cells from blood (PBMCs), sampled 12 months after the transplant.

CDR3 bases: TGTGCCAGCTCACCTCCCGGACAAGGGGGTGAAGCTTTCTTT. Translated: CASSPPGQGGEAFF. V is TRBV18 and J is TRBJ1-1; D is perhaps TRBD1 (6 bases). The CDR3 loop spans 14 amino acids. Germline values: CDR1 KGHSH, CDR2 LQKENI. The V gene lost 3 bases and the J gene lost 7 bases, with 15 bases spanning the gap. The whole variable domain, remainder taken from reference TRBV18 and TRBJ1-1, is NAGVMQNPRHLVRRRGQEARLRCSPMKGHSHVYWYRQLPEEGLKFMVYLQKENIIDESGMPKERFSAEFPKEGPSILRIQQVVRGDSAAYFCASSPPGQGGEAFFGQGTRLTVV.